The 14 T cell receptor beta chains below come from one sample, sequenced in a study of blood T cell repertoires in COVID-19. The repertoire was sequenced with immunoSEQ multiplex PCR; TCRdb's copy has only in-frame clones and lacks some. Here the sample spans more than 150,000 clones, 85% to 90% being singletons. Specimen: peripheral blood. The receptors come from a woman in her sixties or seventies with COVID-19, enrolled during active disease.

This clone was seen many times. The V and J genes are TRBV5-6 and TRBJ1-1; 7 bases are a match to TRBD1. The CDR3 runs 13 residues. The germline CDR1 and CDR2 sequences are SGHDT and YYEEEE. Trimming cost V 4 bases and J 3 bases; bases outside gene matches: 3. CDR3 nucleotide sequence: TGTGCCAGCAGCCAACAGGGGTACACTGAAGCTTTCTTT. Amino acid sequence: CASSQQGYTEAFF.

CDR3 sequence: CASSLMGGPKQFF. CDR3 sequence (DNA): TGTGCCAGCAGCTTAATGGGGGGGCCGAAGCAGTTCTTC. V gene TRBV7-3 combines with J gene TRBJ2-1, with D possibly being TRBD2 (7 bases). V dropped 1 base and J dropped 11 bases, with 12 bases sitting between them. Germline V gives CDR1 SGHTA, CDR2 FQGTGA. The CDR3 length is 13 residues.

The chain recombines TRBV5-6 with TRBJ2-7, with 15 bases lining up with TRBD2. The CDR3 runs to 16 residues. V lost 4 bases, J lost 3 bases, and 5 bases stayed unmatched. Germline assignment: CDR1 SGHDT and CDR2 YYEEEE. CDR3 sequence (DNA): TGTGCCAGCAGCCTGGGGACTAGCGGGAGGTTCTACGAGCAGTACTTC. Its translation: CASSLGTSGRFYEQYF.

The CDR3 loop is CASSIQGAREKLFF. The CDR3 DNA reads as TGTGCCAGTAGTATACAGGGGGCGCGAGAAAAACTGTTTTTT. The V gene is TRBV19, the J gene TRBJ1-4; 8 bases line up with TRBD1. V trimming: 2 bases; J trimming: 8 bases; junction bases outside the gene matches: 4. The CDR3 totals 14 residues. Germline values: CDR1 LNHDA, CDR2 SQIVND (reference sequence).

The J gene is TRBJ2-3, the V gene TRBV6-1; perhaps TRBD2 as D (6 bases). Looked up from germline, CDR1 is MNHNS and CDR2 is SASEGT. Between the trimmed V and J ends, which lost 1 base and 9 bases, there was a span of 17 bases. This CDR3 comprises 15 residues. The CDR3, as DNA: TGTGCCAGCAGTGAAGGGGGTGGAGGGTCAGGGACGCAGTATTTT. Its translation is CASSEGGGGSGTQYF.

This chain connects TRBV6-1 to TRBJ1-2, with D tentatively TRBD1 (6 bases). Looked up from germline, CDR1 is MNHNS and CDR2 is SASEGT. The CDR3 has 13 amino acids. V was trimmed by 2 bases and J by 7 bases, leaving 11 bases between them. The CDR3 protein is CASSENRVGGYTF. CDR3 nucleotides: TGTGCCAGCAGTGAAAACAGGGTGGGTGGCTACACCTTC.

This clone was picked up a small number of times. The chain is built from TRBV5-1 and TRBJ2-3, with 13 bases fitting TRBD2. Germline lookup yields CDR1 SGHRS and CDR2 YFSETQ. The length of the CDR3 is 17 residues. V lost 0 bases, J lost 5 bases, and 6 bases stayed unmatched. This CDR3 is CASSLGGLAGRIDTQYF. CDR3 in DNA: TGCGCCAGCAGCTTGGGGGGACTAGCGGGAAGAATAGATACGCAGTATTTT.

The chain has TRBV18 and TRBJ2-3; D not certain. CDR3 length: 13 amino acids. The germline V and J ends were trimmed by 0 bases and 6 bases, with 7 bases remaining between them. Germline-derived CDR1 and CDR2 are KGHSH and LQKENI. Here the CDR3 reads CASSPPTPDTQYF. The CDR3 nucleotides are TGTGCCAGCTCACCACCCACTCCGGATACGCAGTATTTT. Drawing the rest from reference TRBV18 and TRBJ2-3, the complete variable domain is NAGVMQNPRHLVRRRGQEARLRCSPMKGHSHVYWYRQLPEEGLKFMVYLQKENIIDESGMPKERFSAEFPKEGPSILRIQQVVRGDSAAYFCASSPPTPDTQYFGPGTRLTVL.

Only one count was recorded for this clone. The rearrangement uses TRBV10-2 and TRBJ1-5, with TRBD1 identical over 8 bases. V shed 4 bases, J shed 11 bases, and the junction held 7 bases outside the gene matches. This CDR3 comprises 13 residues. The germline V gene encodes CDR1 WSHSY and CDR2 SAAADI. The CDR3 DNA reads as TGCGCCAGCAGTGCAGGGGGCTCAATAGCCCAGCATTTT. It encodes CASSAGGSIAQHF.

The chain is built from TRBV7-9 and TRBJ1-2, with 8 bases aligning to TRBD1. Trimming at V came to 5 bases and at J to 6 bases, leaving 8 bases not matched to a gene. Germline V gives CDR1 SEHNR, CDR2 FQNEAQ (reference sequence). The CDR3 extends over 14 amino acids. The CDR3 sequence: CASSPRTGMNGYTF. In DNA, the CDR3 is TGTGCCAGCAGCCCCCGGACAGGGATGAATGGCTACACCTTC.

This chain links TRBV28 with TRBJ1-4; no definite D call. Germline CDR1 is MDHEN and CDR2 is SYDVKM. The CDR3 is 15 amino acids. V gave up 2 bases and J gave up 5 bases, with 12 bases separating them. As DNA, the CDR3 is TGTGCCAGCAGTTTAATAGGGAGACCAAATGAAAAACTGTTTTTT. Protein sequence: CASSLIGRPNEKLFF.

V is TRBV5-6 and J is TRBJ2-3; D unresolved. V lost 1 base to trimming and J lost 5 bases, with 2 bases between them. CDR3 length equals 11 residues. CDR1 and CDR2 (germline): SGHDT, YYEEEE. The CDR3 spells CASSLLDTQYF. Written as DNA, the CDR3 is TGTGCCAGCAGCTTGCTAGATACGCAGTATTTT.

The chain employs TRBV7-2 and TRBJ1-2, with D perhaps matching TRBD1 (5 bases). Trimming removed 5 bases at V and 3 bases at J, with 10 bases between. CDR1 SGHTA and CDR2 FQGNSA come from the germline V gene. The CDR3 length is 13 residues. CDR3 region: CASSPGVDYGYTF. The CDR3 DNA reads TGTGCCAGCAGCCCGGGGGTAGACTATGGCTACACCTTC.

The chain is built from TRBV15 and TRBJ2-1; D remains unclear. V lost 0 bases and J 8 bases, leaving 8 bases between the germline ends. The CDR3 totals 13 residues. Germline assignment: CDR1 LNHNV and CDR2 YYDKDF (reference sequence). CDR3 in DNA: TGTGCCACCAGCAGAGATAACGCGGATGAGCAGTTCTTC. Translated, it gives CATSRDNADEQFF.